Listed below are T cell receptor beta chains from one sample, sequenced in a study of spatial heterogeneity in lung cancer. Using its own MiXCR run on the 5' RACE reads, TCRdb lists one record per CDR3 protein. This table has 40,000 or so distinct CDR3 sequences, around 3.1% appearing once. The specimen was normal lung tissue next to the tumor, collected at surgery. The receptors shown here come from a male donor with early-stage non-small cell lung cancer. Each CDR3 is given with its conserved first and last residue. A D gene is named only where the DNA matches it firmly. Size is stated as how often the clone was seen (once, few, many) or a class if it is expanded.

TRBV14	many	TRBJ2-5	.	CASSPQGEGQYF	TGTGCCAGCAGCCCCCAGGGAGAGGGCCAGTACTTC
TRBV9	many	TRBJ1-1	.	CASSVNSQNTEAFF	TGTGCCAGCAGCGTAAATAGCCAGAACACTGAAGCTTTCTTT
TRBV18	many	TRBJ1-1	.	CASSLDPAGTEAFF	TGTGCCAGCTCACTTGACCCTGCGGGAACTGAAGCTTTCTTT
TRBV6-5	many	TRBJ2-7	.	CASSYGPVSEQYF	TGTGCCAGCAGTTACGGCCCAGTTAGCGAGCAGTACTTC
TRBV18	many	TRBJ2-2	.	CASSLEIRGTGELFF	TGTGCCAGCTCACTCGAGATCCGGGGCACCGGGGAGCTGTTTTTT
TRBV24-1	many	TRBJ2-3	TRBD2	CATKAGAADTQYF	TGTGCCACCAAGGCGGGAGCGGCAGATACGCAGTATTTT
TRBV4-3	many	TRBJ1-1	.	CASSQGFLIDLMNTEAFF	TGCGCCAGCAGCCAAGGTTTTCTTATAGACCTCATGAACACTGAAGCTTTCTTT
TRBV18	many	TRBJ1-5	.	CASSPGTQERNQPQHF	TGTGCCAGCTCACCAGGGACACAAGAACGCAATCAGCCCCAGCATTTT
TRBV11-2	many	TRBJ2-2	.	CASSWLERGTGELFF	TGTGCCAGCAGCTGGTTGGAGCGTGGAACCGGGGAGCTGTTTTTT
TRBV7-7	many	TRBJ2-5	.	CASSLVPGAGLETQYF	TGTGCTAGCAGCTTAGTTCCCGGGGCAGGGCTTGAGACCCAGTACTTC